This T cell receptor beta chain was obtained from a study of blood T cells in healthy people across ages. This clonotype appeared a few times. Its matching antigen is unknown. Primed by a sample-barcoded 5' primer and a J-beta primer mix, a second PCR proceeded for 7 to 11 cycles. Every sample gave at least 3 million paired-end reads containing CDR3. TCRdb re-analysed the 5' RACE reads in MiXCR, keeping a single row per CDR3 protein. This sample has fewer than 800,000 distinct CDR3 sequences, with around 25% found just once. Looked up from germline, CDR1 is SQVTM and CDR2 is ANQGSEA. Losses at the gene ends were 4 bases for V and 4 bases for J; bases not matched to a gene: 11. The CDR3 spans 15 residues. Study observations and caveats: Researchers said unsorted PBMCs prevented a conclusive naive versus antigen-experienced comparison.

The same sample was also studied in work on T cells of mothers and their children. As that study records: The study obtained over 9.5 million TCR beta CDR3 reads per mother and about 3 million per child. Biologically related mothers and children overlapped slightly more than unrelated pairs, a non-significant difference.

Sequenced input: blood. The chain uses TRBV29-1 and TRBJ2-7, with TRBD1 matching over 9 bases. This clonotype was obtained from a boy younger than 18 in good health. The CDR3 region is CSVGFTGGWAYEQYF. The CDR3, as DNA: TGCAGCGTTGGTTTCACAGGGGGCTGGGCGTACGAGCAGTACTTC.